This T cell receptor (beta chain) is drawn from a study of cytomegalovirus exposure and HLA in healthy donors. 60 Vbeta and 13 Jbeta primers were used in PCR. This table comes from immunoSEQ multiplex PCR, and its TCRdb copy is limited to in-frame clones, with some not included. Of 150,000 to 200,000 clones in the sample, around 80% were seen once. Findings and caveats of the study: Across donors, most TCRs were seen rarely, yet some public ones were widespread.

With 3 bases removed from V and 12 bases from J, the gap between germline ends came to 11 bases. The CDR3 extends over 12 amino acids. Germline values: CDR1 MNHEY, CDR2 SMNVEV (reference sequence). In the case of this clone: Its antigen is unidentified.

The clonotype comes from a woman in her thirties in good health and CMV-seropositive. The chain uses TRBV27 and TRBJ1-4; possibly TRBD1 for D (6 bases). The sample taken for sequencing was PBMCs. The CDR3 DNA follows: TGTGCCAGCAGTTTCAGGGGCGAGGAACTGTTTTTT. It yields the protein CASSFRGEELFF.